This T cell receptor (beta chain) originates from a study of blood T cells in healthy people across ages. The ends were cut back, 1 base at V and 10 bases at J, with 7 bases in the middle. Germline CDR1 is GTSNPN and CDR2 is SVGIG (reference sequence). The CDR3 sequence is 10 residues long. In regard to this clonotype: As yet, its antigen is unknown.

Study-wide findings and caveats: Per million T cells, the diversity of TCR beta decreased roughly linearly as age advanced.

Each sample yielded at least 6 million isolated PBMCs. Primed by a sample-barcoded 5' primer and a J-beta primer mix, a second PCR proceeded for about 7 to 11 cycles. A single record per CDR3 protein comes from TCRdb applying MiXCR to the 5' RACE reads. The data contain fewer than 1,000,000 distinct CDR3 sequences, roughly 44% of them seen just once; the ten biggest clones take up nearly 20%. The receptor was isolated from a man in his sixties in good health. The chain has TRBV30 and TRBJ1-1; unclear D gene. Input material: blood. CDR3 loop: CAWSAGVAFF. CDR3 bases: TGTGCCTGGAGTGCCGGGGTAGCTTTCTTT.